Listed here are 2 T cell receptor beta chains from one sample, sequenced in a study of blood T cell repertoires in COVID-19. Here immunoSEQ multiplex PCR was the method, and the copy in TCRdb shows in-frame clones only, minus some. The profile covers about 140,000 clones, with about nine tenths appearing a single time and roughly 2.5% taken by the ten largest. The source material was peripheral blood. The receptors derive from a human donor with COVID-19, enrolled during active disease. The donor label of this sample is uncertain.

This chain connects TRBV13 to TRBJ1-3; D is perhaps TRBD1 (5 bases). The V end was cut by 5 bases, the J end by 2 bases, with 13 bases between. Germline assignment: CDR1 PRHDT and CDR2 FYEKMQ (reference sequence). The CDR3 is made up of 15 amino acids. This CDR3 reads CASSPTGAAGNTIYF. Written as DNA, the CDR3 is TGTGCCAGCAGCCCTACAGGAGCAGCTGGAAACACCATATATTTT. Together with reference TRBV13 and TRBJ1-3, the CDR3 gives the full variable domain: AAGVIQSPRHLIKEKRETATLKCYPIPRHDTVYWYQQGPGQDPQFLISFYEKMQSDKGSIPDRFSAQQFSDYHSELNMSSLELGDSALYFCASSPTGAAGNTIYFGEGSWLTVV.

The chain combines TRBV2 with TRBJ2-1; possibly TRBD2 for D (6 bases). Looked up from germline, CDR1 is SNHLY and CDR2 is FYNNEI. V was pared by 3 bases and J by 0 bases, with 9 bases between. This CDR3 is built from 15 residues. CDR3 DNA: TGTGCCAGCAGTGAGGGACTTAGCTCCTACAATGAGCAGTTCTTC. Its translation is CASSEGLSSYNEQFF.